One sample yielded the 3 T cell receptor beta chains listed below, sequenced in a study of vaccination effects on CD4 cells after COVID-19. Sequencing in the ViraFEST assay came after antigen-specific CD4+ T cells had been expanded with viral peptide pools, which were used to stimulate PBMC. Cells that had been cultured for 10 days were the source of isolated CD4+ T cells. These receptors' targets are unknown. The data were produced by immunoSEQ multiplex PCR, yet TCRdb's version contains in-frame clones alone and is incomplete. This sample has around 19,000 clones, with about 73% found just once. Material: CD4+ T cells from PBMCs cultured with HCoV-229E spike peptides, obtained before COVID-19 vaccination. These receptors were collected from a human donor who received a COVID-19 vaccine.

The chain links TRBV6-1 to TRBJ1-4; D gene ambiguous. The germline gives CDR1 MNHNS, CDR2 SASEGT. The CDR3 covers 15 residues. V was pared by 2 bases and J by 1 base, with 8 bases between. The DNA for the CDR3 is TGTGCCAGCAGTGAATTAGGGTTAACTAATGAAAAACTGTTTTTT. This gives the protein CASSELGLTNEKLFF.

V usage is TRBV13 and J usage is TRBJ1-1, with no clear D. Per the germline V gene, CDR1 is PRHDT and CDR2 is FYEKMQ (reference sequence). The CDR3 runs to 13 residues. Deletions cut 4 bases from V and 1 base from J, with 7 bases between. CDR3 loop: CASSSRPNTEAFF. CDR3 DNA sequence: TGTGCCAGCAGCTCGAGACCGAACACTGAAGCTTTCTTT.

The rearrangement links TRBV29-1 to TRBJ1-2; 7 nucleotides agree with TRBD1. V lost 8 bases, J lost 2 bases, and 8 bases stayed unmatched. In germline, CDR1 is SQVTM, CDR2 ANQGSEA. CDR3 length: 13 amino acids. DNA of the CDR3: TGCAGCATAGCAGGGGGGGGGAACTATGGCTACACCTTC. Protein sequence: CSIAGGGNYGYTF.